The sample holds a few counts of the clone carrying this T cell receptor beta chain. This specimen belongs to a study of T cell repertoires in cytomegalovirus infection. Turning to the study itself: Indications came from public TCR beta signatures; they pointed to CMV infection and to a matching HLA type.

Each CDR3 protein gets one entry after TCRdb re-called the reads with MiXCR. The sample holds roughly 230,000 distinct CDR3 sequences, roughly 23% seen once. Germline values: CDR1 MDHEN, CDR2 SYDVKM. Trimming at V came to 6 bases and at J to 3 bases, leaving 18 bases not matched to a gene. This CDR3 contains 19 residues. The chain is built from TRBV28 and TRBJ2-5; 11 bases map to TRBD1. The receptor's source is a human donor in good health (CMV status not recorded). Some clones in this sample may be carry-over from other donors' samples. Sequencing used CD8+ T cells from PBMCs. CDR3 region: CASRSLWGPGTGGKETQYF. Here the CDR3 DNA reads TGTGCCAGCAGATCCTTATGGGGTCCCGGGACAGGGGGTAAAGAGACCCAGTACTTC.